The source of this T cell receptor beta chain is a study of shared clonotypes between healthy human individuals. Healthy adults negative for HIV, lacking recent acute infections or vaccinations, served as donors. This clone showed up just a few times. What it recognizes is unknown. This CDR3 comprises 17 residues. Germline V CDR1 and CDR2: MNHEY, SMNVEV (reference sequence). Trimming shortened V by 5 bases and J by 2 bases, and 16 bases separated the two germline ends. Study-wide findings and caveats: Non-shared clonotypes were found to have lower generation probabilities than the clonotypes that were shared by all four of the sorted-subset donors.

Splitting of each subset's genomic DNA was done evenly across several immunoSEQ plates. Sorted-subset replicate PCRs used 150 to 200 ng DNA, roughly 28,000 T cell genomes. Here immunoSEQ multiplex PCR was the method, and the copy in TCRdb shows in-frame clones only, minus some. Of some 1 million clones listed, around 74% are singletons. The sequence came from a man aged 18 to 29 in good health. Sequenced material: memory CD4+ T cells sorted from blood. Regarding subset: CD45RA-negative fraction. This chain uses TRBV27 with TRBJ1-6; tentatively, D is TRBD1 (5 bases). The chain's CDR3 is CASSLIRGVAYNSPLHF. As DNA, the CDR3 is TGTGCCAGCAGTCTGATTCGGGGGGTCGCCTATAATTCACCCCTCCACTTT.